The present entry profiles one TCR beta chain with its context. The data derive from a study of shared T cell receptors in the human thymus. This CDR3 spans 15 amino acids. Germline V gene lookup returns CDR1 ENHRY and CDR2 SYGVKD. Trimming stripped 0 bases from V and 8 bases from J, with 13 bases between. Libraries were prepared by immunoSEQ multiplex PCR; TCRdb keeps only in-frame clonotypes and omits some of them. This repertoire shows 550,000 to 800,000 clones, 75% to 90% found once; its top ten account for about 0.0098%. This sample also appeared in a second study, on human thymus T cells. That source notes: Highly overlapping thymic repertoires among unrelated individuals were reported in related research.

The rearrangement joins TRBV10-3 to TRBJ1-4, with a weak D call TRBD1 (6 bases). The sequence came from a girl under two years old with a congenital heart defect. Material: thymocytes. The CDR3 sequence is CAISESPRGKEKLFF. In DNA, the CDR3 is TGTGCCATCAGTGAGTCTCCGAGGGGGAAGGAAAAACTGTTTTTT.